These 28 T cell receptor beta chains were all obtained from the same sample, sequenced in a study of cytomegalovirus exposure and HLA in healthy donors. 60 Vbeta and 13 Jbeta primers were used in PCR. Some clones are missing from TCRdb's copy, which holds only in-frame ones; the method was immunoSEQ multiplex PCR. The table lists 150,000 to 200,000 clones, 60% to 80% of them singletons. Sequencing used PBMCs. These receptors originate from a male donor in good health and CMV-seronegative.

This clone showed up just a few times. This chain links TRBV28 with TRBJ1-1; D uncertain. The CDR3 loop spans 12 amino acids. Trimming shortened V by 7 bases and J by 3 bases, and 9 bases separated the two germline ends. Germline V gives CDR1 MDHEN, CDR2 SYDVKM. This CDR3 is CASNQLHTEAFF. In DNA, the CDR3 is TGTGCCAGCAACCAACTCCACACTGAAGCTTTCTTT.

Only a few counts were recorded for this clone. The genes are TRBV28 and TRBJ1-4; 9 nucleotides agree with TRBD1. Per the germline V gene, CDR1 is MDHEN and CDR2 is SYDVKM. The junction had 2 bases not matched to a gene; V was cut back by 2 bases and J by 7 bases. This CDR3 contains 14 residues. The DNA of the CDR3 is TGTGCCAGCAGTTTAAAGGACAGGGGTGAAAAACTGTTTTTT. Translating it yields CASSLKDRGEKLFF.

This clone was seen only a few times. The chain is built from TRBV13 and TRBJ2-5; TRBD2 matches at 9 bases. This CDR3 has 15 residues. The trim removed 2 bases at V and 5 bases at J, leaving 6 bases unmatched. The V gene's germline CDR1 is PRHDT and CDR2 FYEKMQ (reference sequence). The CDR3 sequence is CASSLLAGRGETQYF. In DNA, the CDR3 is TGTGCCAGCAGCTTACTAGCGGGAAGGGGGGAGACCCAGTACTTC.

The genes are TRBV10-2 and TRBJ2-7, with 10 bases that match TRBD1. With 4 bases clipped from V and 6 bases from J, the junction kept 9 bases outside the gene matches. CDR3 length: 15 residues. Germline CDR1 WSHSY, CDR2 SAAADI. The CDR3, as DNA: TGCGCCAGCAGTGTTGCCGGGACAGGGGATACCGAGCAGTACTTC. This gives the protein CASSVAGTGDTEQYF.

The gene calls are TRBV18 and TRBJ2-7; TRBD1 aligns across 7 bases. The J segment lost 5 bases and the V segment lost 1 base, leaving 8 bases of the junction unmatched. CDR1 is KGHSH and CDR2 is LQKENI in the germline V gene. The CDR3 sequence is 15 residues long. The chain's CDR3 is CASSPQPGGKDEQYF. The CDR3 DNA follows: TGTGCCAGCTCACCACAGCCAGGGGGTAAGGACGAGCAGTACTTC.

This chain links TRBV7-8 with TRBJ2-7; TRBD2 matches at 9 bases. V shed 7 bases and J 1 base; nucleotides not matched to a gene: 2. CDR3 length equals 13 residues. The germline gives CDR1 SGHVS, CDR2 FQNEAQ. CDR3 residues: CASMAGGSYEQYF. CDR3 nucleotides: TGTGCCAGCATGGCGGGAGGGTCCTACGAGCAGTACTTC.

The chain recombines TRBV7-2 with TRBJ1-1; weak D call: TRBD1 (5 bases). The CDR3 consists of 15 residues. From germline, CDR1 is SGHTA and CDR2 FQGNSA. Trimming pared 3 bases from V and 4 bases from J, leaving 15 bases between. CDR3 sequence: CASSFADSRFTEAFF. The DNA of the CDR3 is TGTGCCAGCAGCTTCGCCGACAGTAGGTTCACTGAAGCTTTCTTT.

The chain has TRBV19 and TRBJ2-7; TRBD1 aligns across 12 bases. Trimming took 7 bases from V and 2 from J; bases not matched to a gene: 6. The CDR3 contains 15 residues. Per the germline V gene, CDR1 is LNHDA and CDR2 is SQIVND (reference sequence). The CDR3 here is CASTPGTGGPYEQYF. In DNA form, the CDR3 reads TGTGCCAGTACCCCTGGGACAGGGGGCCCCTACGAGCAGTACTTC.

This chain uses TRBV23-1 with TRBJ2-2, with a possible D match to TRBD1 (6 bases). TRBV23-1 is placed among ORFs of uncertain function. This CDR3 has 18 residues. Trimming pared 0 bases from V and 0 bases from J, leaving 14 bases between. The CDR3 region has the DNA TGCGCCAGCAGTCAATCCAGGGGTCACACCACGAACACCGGGGAGCTGTTTTTT. Its protein product is CASSQSRGHTTNTGELFF.

The genes are TRBV27 and TRBJ2-7; the match to TRBD1 covers 7 bases. V trimming: 5 bases; J trimming: 7 bases; junction bases outside the gene matches: 14. The length of the CDR3 is 15 residues. Germline-derived CDR1 and CDR2 are MNHEY and SMNVEV (reference sequence). The CDR3 sequence: CASSPTLGGLEEQYF. CDR3 DNA: TGTGCCAGCAGTCCGACCTTAGGGGGCCTTGAAGAGCAGTACTTC.

As for this clone: The sample has other DNA sequences that encode this CDR3 too. CDR3 nucleotides: TGTGCCAGCAGCTCCTCTTCTAACTATGGCTACACCTTC. Translating it yields CASSSSSNYGYTF. The chain links TRBV7-8 to TRBJ1-2; D uncertain. Germline CDR1 and CDR2: SGHVS and FQNEAQ. The CDR3 sequence is 13 residues long. V lost 4 bases and J 0 bases, leaving 6 bases between the germline ends.

The chain carries TRBV5-1 and TRBJ2-1; 12 bases match TRBD2. The length of the CDR3 is 15 residues. Trimming cost V 1 base and J 6 bases; bases outside gene matches: 2. The germline CDR1 and CDR2 sequences are SGHRS and YFSETQ. The CDR3 loop reads CASSLMTSGGNEQFF. CDR3 sequence (DNA): TGCGCCAGCAGCTTGATGACTAGCGGGGGCAATGAGCAGTTCTTC.

The rearrangement uses TRBV7-6 and TRBJ2-1, with 11 bases matching TRBD2. This CDR3 comprises 17 residues. J gave up 1 base and V 2 bases, and 4 bases lay outside the gene matches. Germline values: CDR1 SGHVS, CDR2 FNYEAQ. CDR3 sequence: CASSLTTSGGSYNEQFF. The CDR3 nucleotides are TGTGCCAGCAGCTTAACTACTAGCGGGGGTTCCTACAATGAGCAGTTCTTC.

The V call is TRBV5-1, the J call TRBJ2-3, with a tentative D call TRBD2 (7 bases). V was trimmed by 4 bases and J by 6 bases, leaving 15 bases between them. Germline CDR1 and CDR2: SGHRS and YFSETQ. The CDR3 sequence is 14 residues long. DNA of the CDR3: TGCGCCAGCAGCCATGGGGGGGGCTCCGATACGCAGTATTTT. It codes for CASSHGGGSDTQYF.

This CDR3 is CASSRSGLGLRYEQYF. For the CDR3, the DNA is TGTGCCAGCAGTCGTTCGGGCTTGGGACTGCGCTACGAGCAGTACTTC. V gene TRBV27 combines with J gene TRBJ2-7; possibly TRBD2 for D (6 bases). The germline gives CDR1 MNHEY, CDR2 SMNVEV (reference sequence). Trimming left V 5 bases short and J 3 bases short, with 20 bases between. CDR3 length equals 16 residues.

The CDR3 is CASARGNTEAFF. The CDR3 nucleotides read TGCGCCAGCGCCAGAGGGAACACTGAAGCTTTCTTT. The V call is TRBV10-2, the J call TRBJ1-1; D is unclear. The CDR3 is made up of 12 amino acids. V lost 8 bases, J lost 1 base, and 8 bases lay in between. CDR1 and CDR2 (germline): WSHSY, SAAADI.

The chain is built from TRBV7-6 and TRBJ2-1, with 10 bases fitting TRBD2. The V and J ends lost 2 bases and 9 bases, in that order; junction bases with no gene match: 7. The CDR3 covers 15 residues. Germline V gene sequence: CDR1 SGHVS, CDR2 FNYEAQ. The CDR3 DNA reads TGTGCCAGCAGCTTACGCCTAGCGGGAGTCTTTGAGCAGTTCTTC. Translation: CASSLRLAGVFEQFF.

In the case of this clone: At one boundary the junction diverges from the germline segment, which might be a read error. This same CDR3 is encoded by further DNA sequences in the sample. The chain recombines TRBV2 with TRBJ2-7, with D perhaps matching TRBD1 (6 bases). Germline assignment: CDR1 SNHLY and CDR2 FYNNEI. This CDR3 spans 13 amino acids. The DNA for the CDR3 is TGTGCTAGCAGGAGGACAGCGTCCTACGAGCAGTACTTC. Its translation: CASRRTASYEQYF.

The chain has TRBV5-1 and TRBJ1-2; D may be TRBD1 (5 bases). V gave up 0 bases and J gave up 0 bases, with 9 bases separating them. Germline V gene lookup returns CDR1 SGHRS and CDR2 YFSETQ. CDR3 length: 15 amino acids. The CDR3 nucleotides read TGCGCCAGCAGCTTGGGGACAAATACTAACTATGGCTACACCTTC. This codes for CASSLGTNTNYGYTF.

This CDR3 is CSAPGQTNTEAFF. The CDR3 DNA is TGCAGCGCCCCGGGACAGACGAACACTGAAGCTTTCTTT. This chain joins TRBV29-1 and TRBJ1-1; TRBD1 agrees at 7 bases. After removal of 7 bases from V and 1 base from J, the junction contained 6 bases not matched to a gene. CDR3 length: 13 amino acids. Germline assignment: CDR1 SQVTM and CDR2 ANQGSEA. Supplemented by reference TRBV29-1 and TRBJ1-1, the full variable domain reads SAVISQKPSRDICQRGTSLTIQCQVDSQVTMMFWYRQQPGQSLTLIATANQGSEATYESGFVIDKFPISRPNLTFSTLTVSNMSPEDSSIYLCSAPGQTNTEAFFGQGTRLTVV.

The V and J genes are TRBV11-2 and TRBJ2-1, with 10 positions matching TRBD2. The CDR3 contains 16 residues. From germline, CDR1 is SGHAT and CDR2 FQNNGV. The trim removed 4 bases at V and 2 bases at J, leaving 5 bases unmatched. The CDR3 bases are TGTGCCAGCAGCTCTCGACTAGCGGGCCCCTACAATGAGCAGTTCTTC. As protein: CASSSRLAGPYNEQFF.

The genes are TRBV5-1 and TRBJ2-7, with TRBD2 matching 8 bases. J gave up 2 bases and V 0 bases, and 1 base lay outside the gene matches. CDR3 length: 14 amino acids. Germline CDR1 is SGHRS and CDR2 is YFSETQ. The CDR3 DNA sequence: TGCGCCAGCAGCTTGGGAGCGGGGGCCTACGAGCAGTACTTC. Translation: CASSLGAGAYEQYF. The variable domain in full, with the rest retrieved from reference TRBV5-1 and TRBJ2-7, is KAGVTQTPRYLIKTRGQQVTLSCSPISGHRSVSWYQQTPGQGLQFLFEYFSETQRNKGNFPGRFSGRQFSNSRSEMNVSTLELGDSALYLCASSLGAGAYEQYFGPGTRLTVT.

The DNA for the CDR3 is TGTGCCTGGGGAACGCCTAGCGGAGATACGCAGTATTTT. This codes for CAWGTPSGDTQYF. The chain recombines TRBV30 with TRBJ2-3, with TRBD2 identical over 7 bases. The J segment lost 5 bases and the V segment lost 5 bases, leaving 7 bases of the junction unmatched. CDR1 and CDR2 (germline): GTSNPN, SVGIG (reference sequence). The CDR3 consists of 13 residues.

The chain joins TRBV5-1 to TRBJ2-5; a possible D gene is TRBD2 (6 bases). V dropped 2 bases and J dropped 3 bases, with 8 bases sitting between them. The germline V gene has CDR1 SGHRS and CDR2 YFSETQ. The CDR3 sequence is 13 residues long. This CDR3 reads CASSFSGEETQYF. The CDR3 nucleotides are TGCGCCAGCAGCTTCTCGGGGGAAGAGACCCAGTACTTC.

Only a few counts were recorded for this clone. The rearrangement links TRBV28 to TRBJ2-7, with 13 bases fitting TRBD2. The CDR3 has 15 residues. Germline trimming cut 5 bases from V and 4 bases from J; bases unmatched to any gene: 5. Germline CDR1 is MDHEN and CDR2 is SYDVKM. For the CDR3, the DNA is TGTGCCAGCAGTACTACTAGCGGGAGGGCTTACGAGCAGTACTTC. It codes for CASSTTSGRAYEQYF.

The V gene is TRBV15, the J gene TRBJ2-3; 7 positions agree with TRBD2. The CDR3 is 15 amino acids. V shed 0 bases, J shed 2 bases, and the junction held 2 bases outside the gene matches. Germline V lookup: CDR1 LNHNV, CDR2 YYDKDF (reference sequence). CDR3: CATSRDGRTTDTQYF. In DNA form, the CDR3 reads TGTGCCACCAGCAGAGACGGGAGGACCACAGATACGCAGTATTTT.

The V and J genes are TRBV7-2 and TRBJ2-5, with D perhaps TRBD1 (6 bases). The germline V gene encodes CDR1 SGHTA and CDR2 FQGNSA. The V end was cut by 5 bases, the J end by 2 bases, with 9 bases between. This CDR3 comprises 13 residues. The DNA for the CDR3 is TGTGCCAGCAGCCCAGACAGGCAAGAGACCCAGTACTTC. Its translation: CASSPDRQETQYF.

The rearrangement links TRBV7-6 to TRBJ1-2; possible D gene TRBD1, 5 bases. Per the germline V gene, CDR1 is SGHVS and CDR2 is FNYEAQ. The CDR3 is 13 amino acids. V lost 3 bases and J 5 bases, leaving 10 bases between the germline ends. CDR3 DNA: TGTGCCAGCAGCTTTCCCGGGGGGTATGGCTACACCTTC. This codes for CASSFPGGYGYTF. Based on the CDR3 plus reference TRBV7-6 and TRBJ1-2, the full variable domain is GAGVSQSPRYKVTKRGQDVALRCDPISGHVSLYWYRQALGQGPEFLTYFNYEAQQDKSGLPNDRFSAERPEGSISTLTIQRTEQRDSAMYRCASSFPGGYGYTFGSGTRLTVV.